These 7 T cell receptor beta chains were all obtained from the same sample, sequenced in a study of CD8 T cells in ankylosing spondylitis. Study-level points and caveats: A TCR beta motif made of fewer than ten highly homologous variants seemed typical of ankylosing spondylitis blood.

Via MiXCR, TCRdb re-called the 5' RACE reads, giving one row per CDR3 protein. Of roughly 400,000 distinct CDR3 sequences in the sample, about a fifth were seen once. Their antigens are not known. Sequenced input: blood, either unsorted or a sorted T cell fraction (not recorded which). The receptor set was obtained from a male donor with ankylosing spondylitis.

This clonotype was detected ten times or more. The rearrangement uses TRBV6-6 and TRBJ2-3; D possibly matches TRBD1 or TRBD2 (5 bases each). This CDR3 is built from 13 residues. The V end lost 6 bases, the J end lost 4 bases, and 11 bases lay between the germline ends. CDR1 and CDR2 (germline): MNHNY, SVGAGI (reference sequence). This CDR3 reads CASSPGSPDTQYF. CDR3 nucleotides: TGTGCCAGCAGCCCAGGGAGCCCAGATACGCAGTATTTT.

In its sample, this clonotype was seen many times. This CDR3 reads CSARPLATTDTQYF. DNA of the CDR3: TGCAGTGCTAGACCCCTAGCGACCACAGATACGCAGTATTTT. This chain connects TRBV20-1 to TRBJ2-3, with D possibly TRBD2 on 6 matching bases. The germline gives CDR1 DFQATT, CDR2 SNEGSKA (reference sequence). CDR3 length: 14 residues. V was trimmed by 2 bases and J by 2 bases, leaving 11 bases between them.

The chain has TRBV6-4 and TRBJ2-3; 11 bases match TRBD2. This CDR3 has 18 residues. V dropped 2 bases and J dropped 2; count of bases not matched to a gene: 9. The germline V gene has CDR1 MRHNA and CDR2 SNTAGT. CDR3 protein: CASSDPLAGGSDTDTQYF. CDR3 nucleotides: TGTGCCAGCAGTGACCCCCTAGCGGGAGGTTCCGACACAGATACGCAGTATTTT.

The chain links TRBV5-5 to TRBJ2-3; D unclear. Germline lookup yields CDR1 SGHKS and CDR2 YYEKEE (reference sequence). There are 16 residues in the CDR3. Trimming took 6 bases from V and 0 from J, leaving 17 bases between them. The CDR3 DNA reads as TGTGCCAGCACTAACTCCTTGAAGCAGAGCACAGATACGCAGTATTTT. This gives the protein CASTNSLKQSTDTQYF.

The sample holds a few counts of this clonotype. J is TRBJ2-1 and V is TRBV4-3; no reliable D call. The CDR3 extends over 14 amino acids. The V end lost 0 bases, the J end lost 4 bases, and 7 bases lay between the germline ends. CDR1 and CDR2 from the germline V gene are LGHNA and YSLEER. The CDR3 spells CASSQDGVYNEQFF. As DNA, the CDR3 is TGCGCCAGCAGCCAAGATGGAGTGTACAATGAGCAGTTCTTC.

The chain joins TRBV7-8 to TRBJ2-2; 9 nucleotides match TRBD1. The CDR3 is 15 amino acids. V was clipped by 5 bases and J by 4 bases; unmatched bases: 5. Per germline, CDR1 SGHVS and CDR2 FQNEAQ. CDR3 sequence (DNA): TGTGCCAGCAGCCGACAGGGGGAGACCACCGGGGAGCTGTTTTTT. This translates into CASSRQGETTGELFF.

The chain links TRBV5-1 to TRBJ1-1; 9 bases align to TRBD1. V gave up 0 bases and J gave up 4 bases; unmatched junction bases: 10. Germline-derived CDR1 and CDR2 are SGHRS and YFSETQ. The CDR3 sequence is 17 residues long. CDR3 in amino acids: CASSLGTGTGFGTEAFF. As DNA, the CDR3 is TGCGCCAGCAGCTTGGGGACCGGGACAGGGTTTGGCACTGAAGCTTTCTTT.